The rows below give T cell receptor beta chains drawn from one sample of a study of blood T cells in healthy people across ages. Via MiXCR, TCRdb re-called the 5' RACE reads, giving one row per CDR3 protein. The table lists fewer than 1.5 million distinct CDR3 sequences, around 42% of them singletons. Input material: blood. These receptors were obtained from a woman in her late teens or twenties in good health. The CDR3 runs from the conserved cysteine through the conserved F or W. Fields, in order: CDR3 DNA, CDR3 protein, J gene, D gene, V gene, clone size. D genes are given only for firm matches. Where a row states a size, it is once, few, many or the class of an expanded clone; other rows omit it.

DNA: TGTGCCAGCGCCCCGGGCGCCAGCTCTGGAAACACCATATATTTT; CDR3: CASAPGASSGNTIYF; J: TRBJ1-3; D: NA; V: TRBV14; size: NA
DNA: TGTGCCAGCAGTCTTCAGCGGGGGGGGAACACCGGGGAGCTGTTTTTT; CDR3: CASSLQRGGNTGELFF; J: TRBJ2-2; D: TRBD2; V: TRBV27; size: NA
DNA: TGCAGCGTAGCGACAGGGGGCGGCAATCAGCCCCAGCATTTT; CDR3: CSVATGGGNQPQHF; J: TRBJ1-5; D: TRBD1; V: TRBV29-1; size: few
DNA: TGCGCCAGCAGCTTGGTCCCCTCTCAGGGGGACACAGATACGCAGTATTTT; CDR3: CASSLVPSQGDTDTQYF; J: TRBJ2-3; D: TRBD1; V: TRBV5-1; size: few
DNA: TGTGCCATCATTAGGGTCCAGGGAGCCCCATACAATGAGCAGTTCTTC; CDR3: CAIIRVQGAPYNEQFF; J: TRBJ2-1; D: NA; V: TRBV10-3; size: few
DNA: TGCAGTGCTAAAACACCGGGACAGGGAACCTCTGGCTACACCTTC; CDR3: CSAKTPGQGTSGYTF; J: TRBJ1-2; D: TRBD1; V: TRBV20-1; size: NA
DNA: TGCAGTGCTGCCCGTAGCGGGAGAGGGCCAGATACGCAGTATTTT; CDR3: CSAARSGRGPDTQYF; J: TRBJ2-3; D: TRBD2; V: TRBV20-1; size: NA
DNA: TGTGCCAGCAGCCCTGCCCGGGACGGGGGGACGCAGTATTTT; CDR3: CASSPARDGGTQYF; J: TRBJ2-3; D: TRBD2; V: TRBV12-3/TRBV12-4; size: NA
DNA: TGTGCCAGCAGCGTAGACGACGGGGATGGCTACACCTTC; CDR3: CASSVDDGDGYTF; J: TRBJ1-2; D: NA; V: TRBV9; size: NA
DNA: TGTGCCATCAGTAATACAGCTCTGGATGGCTACACCTTC; CDR3: CAISNTALDGYTF; J: TRBJ1-2; D: NA; V: TRBV10-3; size: many
DNA: TGTGCCACCAGTGAAGGTGGACCGACCCAGTACTTC; CDR3: CATSEGGPTQYF; J: TRBJ2-5; D: NA; V: TRBV24-1; size: few
DNA: TGTGCCAGCAGTTTATCAGGGATCCATGGCTACACCTTC; CDR3: CASSLSGIHGYTF; J: TRBJ1-2; D: NA; V: TRBV27; size: few
DNA: TGTGCCAGCAGCTCAAAGGGGGCAGGGCAGCCCCAGCATTTT; CDR3: CASSSKGAGQPQHF; J: TRBJ1-5; D: TRBD1; V: TRBV7-2; size: once
DNA: TGTGCCAGCAGTTATAACAATGAGCAGTTCTTC; CDR3: CASSYNNEQFF; J: TRBJ2-1; D: NA; V: TRBV6-6; size: few
DNA: TGTGCCAGCTCACTCATGAGGAATCGGGACAGGCTAGCGACCCAGTACTTC; CDR3: CASSLMRNRDRLATQYF; J: TRBJ2-5; D: TRBD1; V: TRBV18; size: NA
DNA: TGCAGCGTTGCCCAGGGACCATCCTCACCATCACCTAACTATGGCTACACCTTC; CDR3: CSVAQGPSSPSPNYGYTF; J: TRBJ1-2; D: NA; V: TRBV29-1; size: NA
DNA: TGTGCCAGCGCACCAGGGGACACGCGAGAGCAGTACTTC; CDR3: CASAPGDTREQYF; J: TRBJ2-7; D: NA; V: TRBV18; size: once
DNA: TGTGCCAGCTCACCGGGACAGGGCCTCTCTGGAAACACCATATATTTT; CDR3: CASSPGQGLSGNTIYF; J: TRBJ1-3; D: TRBD1; V: TRBV18; size: NA
DNA: TGCAGCGCCAATGAAGGGGGCACTAACAATGAGCAGTTCTTC; CDR3: CSANEGGTNNEQFF; J: TRBJ2-1; D: TRBD1; V: TRBV29-1; size: many
DNA: TGTGCCAGCAGCTCTTCGACAGGCGGAAAATACAATGAGCAGTTCTTC; CDR3: CASSSSTGGKYNEQFF; J: TRBJ2-1; D: NA; V: TRBV7-9; size: NA
DNA: TGTGCCAGCAGAGGACAGACTAACTATGGCTACACCTTC; CDR3: CASRGQTNYGYTF; J: TRBJ1-2; D: NA; V: TRBV2; size: many
DNA: TGTGCCATCAGTGAACCGGGCGACTCTAGCACAGATACGCAGTATTTT; CDR3: CAISEPGDSSTDTQYF; J: TRBJ2-3; D: NA; V: TRBV10-3; size: few
DNA: TGCAGTGCTAGATCGGGACTAGAACTCGCTGAGCAGTTCTTC; CDR3: CSARSGLELAEQFF; J: TRBJ2-1; D: TRBD2; V: TRBV20-1; size: many
DNA: TGCGCCAGCAGCCATTTGACAGGCGGCGGTACTGAAGCTTTCTTT; CDR3: CASSHLTGGGTEAFF; J: TRBJ1-1; D: NA; V: TRBV4-1; size: NA
DNA: TGTGCCAGCAGCTTTGGGGGGACAGGGCGACTCAATGAGCAGTACTTC; CDR3: CASSFGGTGRLNEQYF; J: TRBJ2-5; D: TRBD1; V: TRBV5-5; size: NA
DNA: TGCAGCGTTGAGGAAAATTTTAACTATGGCTACACCTTC; CDR3: CSVEENFNYGYTF; J: TRBJ1-2; D: NA; V: TRBV29-1; size: NA
DNA: TGTGCCAGCAGTCTAATTGGACAGTTTGAGCAGTTCTTC; CDR3: CASSLIGQFEQFF; J: TRBJ2-1; D: NA; V: TRBV12-3/TRBV12-4; size: NA
DNA: TGTGCCACAATACCCGGGCCCAGCTATGGCTACACCTTC; CDR3: CATIPGPSYGYTF; J: TRBJ1-2; D: NA; V: TRBV19; size: NA
DNA: TGTGCCAGCTCACCATACCGGGACACAGCCTCAGGCATTCAGTACTTC; CDR3: CASSPYRDTASGIQYF; J: TRBJ2-4; D: NA; V: TRBV18; size: few
DNA: TGCAGTGCTAGATCGCCCTGGGGAGTAGCGGGAGGGCTTAGCACAGATACGCAGTATTTT; CDR3: CSARSPWGVAGGLSTDTQYF; J: TRBJ2-3; D: TRBD2; V: TRBV20-1; size: NA